This T cell receptor (beta chain) was captured by sequencing in a study of shared clonotypes between healthy human individuals. The run depth of the assay was deep. Profiled with immunoSEQ multiplex PCR; TCRdb holds only in-frame clones, not every one. The repertoire has approximately 1,000,000 clones, around 82% of them found once; the top ten carry 0.4% to 0.55%. General study findings and limits: Sampling involved blood alone; tissue repertoires likely differ. Represented diversity, genetic and exposure-history alike, was limited by few donors.

About this clone itself: Its specificity is unknown.

The CDR3 sequence is 13 residues long. Germline assignment: CDR1 SGHTA and CDR2 FQGTGA. The V end was cut by 3 bases, the J end by 4 bases, with 9 bases between. Sequenced input: memory CD4+ T cells from PBMCs. Subset in this sample: CD45RA-negative fraction. The chain recombines TRBV7-3 with TRBJ2-5; no firm D call. The receptor was derived from a man aged 18 to 30 in good health. Some clones in this sample may be carry-over from other donors' samples. This CDR3 reads CASSLGPIETQYF. The DNA for the CDR3 is TGTGCCAGCAGCTTGGGCCCTATAGAGACCCAGTACTTC.